The rows below give T cell receptor beta chains drawn from one sample of a study of T-cell reconstitution after alpha-beta-depleted transplantation in children. One entry per CDR3 protein results from TCRdb running MiXCR on the PCR reads. The sample gives approximately 210,000 distinct CDR3 sequences, more than 14% of which show up once; about 13% is in the top ten. The material was PBMCs from the stem cell graft donor, obtained from the stem cell graft. These receptor sequences come from a human donor who donated a stem cell graft to a child with acute lymphoblastic leukemia. Both conserved end residues are part of each CDR3. The D gene is left open where the match is weak. The size entry is marked missing in some rows and otherwise reads once, few, many or a size class.

d_call: .
j_call: TRBJ2-1
clone_size: .
v_call: TRBV4-2
cdr3_aa: CASSPQTDFDEQFF
cdr3_nt: TGTGCCAGCAGCCCACAGACAGACTTCGACGAGCAGTTCTTC

d_call: .
j_call: TRBJ1-4
clone_size: many
v_call: TRBV5-1
cdr3_aa: CASSLWGTPNEKLFF
cdr3_nt: TGCGCCAGCAGCTTGTGGGGGACGCCAAATGAAAAACTGTTTTTT

d_call: TRBD2
j_call: TRBJ2-1
clone_size: many
v_call: TRBV5-1
cdr3_aa: CASSTGSGLVRNNEQFF
cdr3_nt: TGCGCCAGCAGTACTGGATCCGGACTAGTGAGAAACAATGAGCAGTTCTTC

d_call: .
j_call: TRBJ2-1
clone_size: many
v_call: TRBV11-2
cdr3_aa: CASSASGATYNEQFF
cdr3_nt: TGTGCCAGCAGCGCATCAGGGGCTACTTACAATGAGCAGTTCTTC

d_call: .
j_call: TRBJ2-7
clone_size: many
v_call: TRBV6-2/TRBV6-3
cdr3_aa: CASTTQDRDSWEQYF
cdr3_nt: TGTGCCAGCACCACCCAAGACCGGGACTCTTGGGAGCAGTACTTC

d_call: .
j_call: TRBJ2-4
clone_size: few
v_call: TRBV18
cdr3_aa: CASSQDRGESREAKNSQYF
cdr3_nt: TGTGCCAGCTCACAGGACAGAGGGGAGAGTCGGGAAGCCAAAAACAGTCAGTACTTC

d_call: .
j_call: TRBJ2-1
clone_size: many
v_call: TRBV11-1
cdr3_aa: CASSLIGGASSSYNEQFF
cdr3_nt: TGTGCCAGCAGCTTAATTGGGGGGGCCTCGAGCTCCTACAATGAGCAGTTCTTC

d_call: .
j_call: TRBJ2-3
clone_size: .
v_call: TRBV4-2
cdr3_aa: CASSQDIGGTDTQYF
cdr3_nt: TGTGCCAGCAGCCAAGATATCGGTGGCACAGATACGCAGTATTTT

d_call: .
j_call: TRBJ2-1
clone_size: many
v_call: TRBV15
cdr3_aa: CATSRRDVGGGNEQFF
cdr3_nt: TGTGCCACCAGCAGGCGGGATGTTGGTGGGGGAAATGAGCAGTTCTTC

d_call: .
j_call: TRBJ2-4
clone_size: .
v_call: TRBV10-3
cdr3_aa: CAISVGTMEKNIQYF
cdr3_nt: TGTGCCATCAGTGTTGGGACCATGGAAAAAAACATTCAGTACTTC

d_call: .
j_call: TRBJ2-5
clone_size: .
v_call: TRBV2
cdr3_aa: CASSGGVASRETQYF
cdr3_nt: TGTGCCAGCAGTGGAGGGGTAGCCAGTAGGGAGACCCAGTACTTC

d_call: TRBD1
j_call: TRBJ2-3
clone_size: many
v_call: TRBV29-1
cdr3_aa: CSVDSGQGATDTQYF
cdr3_nt: TGCAGCGTTGACTCTGGGCAGGGGGCCACAGATACGCAGTATTTT

d_call: TRBD1
j_call: TRBJ2-1
clone_size: many
v_call: TRBV20-1
cdr3_aa: CSAREDRRSQQFF
cdr3_nt: TGCAGTGCTAGAGAGGACAGGCGGTCTCAGCAGTTCTTC

d_call: .
j_call: TRBJ2-7
clone_size: .
v_call: TRBV7-9
cdr3_aa: CASSLGTDYERYF
cdr3_nt: TGTGCCAGCAGCTTAGGCACGGACTACGAGCGGTACTTC

d_call: .
j_call: TRBJ1-5
clone_size: many
v_call: TRBV20-1
cdr3_aa: CSATRSPGSNQPQHF
cdr3_nt: TGCAGTGCTACCAGGTCTCCCGGGAGCAATCAGCCCCAGCATTTT

d_call: .
j_call: TRBJ2-7
clone_size: few
v_call: TRBV27
cdr3_aa: CASSWDGGLGEQYF
cdr3_nt: TGTGCCAGCAGTTGGGACGGTGGCTTGGGCGAGCAGTACTTC